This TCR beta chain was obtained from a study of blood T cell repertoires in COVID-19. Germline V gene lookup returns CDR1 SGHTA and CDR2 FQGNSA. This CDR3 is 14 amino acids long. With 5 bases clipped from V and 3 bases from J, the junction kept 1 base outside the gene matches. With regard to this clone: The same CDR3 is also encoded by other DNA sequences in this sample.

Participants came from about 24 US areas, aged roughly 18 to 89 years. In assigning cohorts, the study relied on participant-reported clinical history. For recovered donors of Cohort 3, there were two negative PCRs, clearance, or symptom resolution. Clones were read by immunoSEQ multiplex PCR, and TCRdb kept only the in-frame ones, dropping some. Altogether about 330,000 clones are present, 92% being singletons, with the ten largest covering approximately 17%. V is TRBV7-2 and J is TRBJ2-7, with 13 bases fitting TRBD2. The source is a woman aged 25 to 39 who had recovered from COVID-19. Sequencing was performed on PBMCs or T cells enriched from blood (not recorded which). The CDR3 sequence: CASSRTSGSYEQYF. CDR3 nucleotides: TGTGCCAGCAGCCGGACTAGCGGGAGCTACGAGCAGTACTTC.